The rows below give T cell receptor beta chains drawn from one sample of a study of T cell responses to AZD1222 COVID-19 vaccine. The data were produced by immunoSEQ multiplex PCR, yet TCRdb's version contains in-frame clones alone and is incomplete. The table lists roughly 120,000 clones, 92% of them singletons. Specimen: peripheral blood, collected 28 days after the second AZD1222 dose. The receptor source for this set is an adult who received the AZD1222 COVID-19 vaccine. Each CDR3 is given with its conserved first and last residue. Each record gives: V gene, D gene, J gene, clone size, CDR3 protein, CDR3 DNA. The D gene is left open where the match is weak. The size of a clone is reported for some rows only, either as once, few or many, or as a class for expanded clones.

TRBV3-1/TRBV3-2	TRBD1	TRBJ1-2	-	CASSQEGTGAFLGYTF	TGTGCCAGCAGCCAAGAGGGGACAGGTGCCTTTCTCGGCTACACCTTC
TRBV7-6	-	TRBJ2-5	-	CASSFGVWGETQYF	TGTGCCAGCAGCTTCGGTGTGTGGGGCGAGACCCAGTACTTC
TRBV5-1	-	TRBJ1-1	-	CASSLGPMNTEAFF	TGCGCCAGCAGCTTGGGGCCGATGAACACTGAAGCTTTCTTT
TRBV5-4	-	TRBJ2-7	few	CASSLGHPGTTYEQYF	TGTGCCAGCAGCTTGGGTCACCCGGGGACGACCTACGAGCAGTACTTC
TRBV5-1	-	TRBJ1-2	-	CASSLGGYGYTF	TGCGCCAGCAGCTTGGGGGGCTATGGCTACACCTTC
TRBV24-1	TRBD1	TRBJ1-5	-	CATSDSDRGGNQPQHF	TGTGCCACCAGTGACTCGGACAGGGGTGGCAATCAGCCCCAGCATTTT
TRBV20-1	-	TRBJ2-5	-	CSASGLGGQETQYF	TGCAGTGCTAGTGGTTTAGGGGGGCAAGAGACCCAGTACTTC
TRBV5-1	TRBD2	TRBJ2-2	once	CASSLSSGGRNTGELFF	TGCGCCAGCAGCTTGAGTAGCGGGGGGCGGAACACCGGGGAGCTGTTTTTT
TRBV6-5	TRBD1	TRBJ1-1	-	CASTQLPGQGTFF	TGTGCCAGCACCCAACTTCCGGGACAGGGGACTTTCTTT
TRBV19	-	TRBJ1-3	-	CASSTQRLTSGNTIYF	TGTGCCAGTAGTACCCAACGTCTGACCTCTGGAAACACCATATATTTT
TRBV6-5	-	TRBJ1-5	-	CASSQGQFNQPQHF	TGTGCCAGCAGCCAAGGACAGTTTAATCAGCCCCAGCATTTT
TRBV3-1/TRBV3-2	-	TRBJ2-2	-	CASSPRRIADRPGELFF	TGTGCCAGCAGTCCTCGGAGGATTGCGGATCGACCCGGGGAGCTGTTTTTT
TRBV5-1	-	TRBJ2-1	-	CASSSDRYNEQFF	TGCGCCAGCAGCTCGGACCGGTACAATGAGCAGTTCTTC
TRBV20-1	-	TRBJ1-4	-	CSASIGGPGEKLFF	TGCAGTGCTAGTATAGGGGGGCCAGGTGAAAAACTGTTTTTT
TRBV7-2	TRBD2	TRBJ2-4	-	CASSLRGGMAKNIQYF	TGTGCCAGCAGCTTAAGGGGAGGGATGGCCAAAAACATTCAGTACTTC
TRBV6-1	-	TRBJ1-5	few	CASSEIGSNQPQHF	TGTGCCAGCAGTGAGATAGGAAGCAATCAGCCCCAGCATTTT
TRBV29-1	-	TRBJ1-5	-	CSVGQGSNQPQHF	TGCAGCGTTGGCCAGGGTTCGAATCAGCCCCAGCATTTT
TRBV5-6	-	TRBJ2-4	-	CASSLGDIQYF	TGTGCCAGCAGCTTGGGGGACATTCAGTACTTC
TRBV6-4	TRBD1	TRBJ2-1	-	CASSNTGGSGQFF	TGTGCCAGCAGTAACACAGGGGGCTCAGGGCAGTTCTTC
TRBV3-1/TRBV3-2	-	TRBJ2-5	-	CASSQLEETQYF	TGTGCCAGCAGCCAACTTGAGGAGACCCAGTACTTC
TRBV5-4	-	TRBJ1-1	-	CASSPTHLSNANTEAFF	TGTGCCAGCAGCCCCACCCATCTTTCGAATGCGAACACTGAAGCTTTCTTT
TRBV7-2	-	TRBJ2-3	-	CASSDYSDTQYF	TGTGCCAGCAGCGATTACTCAGATACGCAGTATTTT
TRBV4-1	-	TRBJ1-4	many	CASSRATGFTNEKLFF	TGCGCCAGCAGCCGCGCCACAGGGTTCACTAATGAAAAACTGTTTTTT